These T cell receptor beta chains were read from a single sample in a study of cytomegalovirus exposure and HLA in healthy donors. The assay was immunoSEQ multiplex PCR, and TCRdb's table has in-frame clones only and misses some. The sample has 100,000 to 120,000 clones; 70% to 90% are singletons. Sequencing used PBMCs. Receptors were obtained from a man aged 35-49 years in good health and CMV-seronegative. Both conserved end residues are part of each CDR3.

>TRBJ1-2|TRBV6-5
CASSPDRSNYGYTF
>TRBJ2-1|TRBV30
CAWRQGWNEQFF
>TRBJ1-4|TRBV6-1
CASSAVRGEKLFF
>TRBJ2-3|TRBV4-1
CASSPPTGTDTQYF
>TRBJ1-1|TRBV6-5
CASRADRGRTEAFF
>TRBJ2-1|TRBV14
CASSQGTGRNEQFF
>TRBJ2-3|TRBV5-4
CASSYYRDSSTDTQYF
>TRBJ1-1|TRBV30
CAWTTPGAVLMNTEAFF
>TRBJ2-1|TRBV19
CASSITRNNEQFF
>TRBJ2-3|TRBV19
CASSPRGSGGARTDTQYF
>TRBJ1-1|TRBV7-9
CASSPGTGAVTEAFF
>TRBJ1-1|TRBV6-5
CASSLRDRVVGEAFF
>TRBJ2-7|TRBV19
CASSIGLPADEQYF
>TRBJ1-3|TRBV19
CASNQNKYAGNTIYF
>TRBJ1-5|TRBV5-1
CASSLAGGNQPQHF
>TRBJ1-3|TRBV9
CASSVTSGSGNTIYF
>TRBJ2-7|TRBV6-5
CASSPEAGSYEQYF
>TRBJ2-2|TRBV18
CASSPSGSPTGELFF
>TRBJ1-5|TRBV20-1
CSAGSGQPQHF
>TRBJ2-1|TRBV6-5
CASSSLGHNEQFF
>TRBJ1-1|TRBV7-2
CASSLDGTEAFF
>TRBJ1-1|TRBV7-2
CASSYLGLGNTEAFF
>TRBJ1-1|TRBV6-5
CASSRTGWANTEAFF
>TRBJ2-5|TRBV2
CASTSDRSTQYF
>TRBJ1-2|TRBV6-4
CASSGEPRDRVNYGYTF
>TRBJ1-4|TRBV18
CASSPPGETEKLFF
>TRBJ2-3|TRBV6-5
CASSYLDRADTQYF
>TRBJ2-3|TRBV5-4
CASRPTGGKTDTQYF
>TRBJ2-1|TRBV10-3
CAISDQLTNNEQFF
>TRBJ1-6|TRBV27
CASSFQGLDSPLHF
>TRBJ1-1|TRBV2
CASSDRQGGAFF
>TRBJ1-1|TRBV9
CASSVGQARTEAFF
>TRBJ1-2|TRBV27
CASSSTTGGGYGYTF
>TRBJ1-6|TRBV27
CASRGTGHSPLHF
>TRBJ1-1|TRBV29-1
CSVATGSTEAFF
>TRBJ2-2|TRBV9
CASSPQQGINTGELFF
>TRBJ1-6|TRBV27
CASRPGVSSYNSPLHF
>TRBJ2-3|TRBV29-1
CSVDASGGDTQYF
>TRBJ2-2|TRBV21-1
CASNTGGSGTGELFF
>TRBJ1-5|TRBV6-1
CASSEAYGSNQPQHF
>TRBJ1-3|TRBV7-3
CASSPGTGIGNTIYF
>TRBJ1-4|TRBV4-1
CASSQVTGGGKKLFF
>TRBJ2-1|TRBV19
CAVGLLPYNEQFF
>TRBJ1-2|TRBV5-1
CASSSQGAHYGYTF
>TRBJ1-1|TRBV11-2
CASSLDQGARTEAFF
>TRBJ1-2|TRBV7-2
CASSFDPGPGYTF
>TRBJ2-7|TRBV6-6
CASTLGLSYEQYF
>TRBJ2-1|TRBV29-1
CSVEDSGQGSYNEQFF
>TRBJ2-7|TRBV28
CASRTKGQNPYEQYF